The next 32 T cell receptor beta chains were all read from a single sample in a study of OX40 agonist ivuxolimab in advanced cancers. Produced via immunoSEQ multiplex PCR; TCRdb's table is partial and in-frame only. This table holds tens of thousands of clones, 85% to 90% found once. Specimen: CD4+ or CD8+ T cells sorted from blood, collected in a trial of the OX40 agonist ivuxolimab. The receptors were gathered from an adult with an advanced solid tumor such as melanoma, head and neck, liver or kidney cancer.

This sequence joins TRBV7-3 and TRBJ2-3; D gene ambiguous. Germline-derived CDR1 and CDR2 are SGHTA and FQGTGA. V lost 5 bases and J 2 bases, leaving 17 bases between the germline ends. The CDR3 spans 16 residues. In DNA form, the CDR3 reads TGTGCCAGCAGCCCCTTGGGGAACGATATCACAGATACGCAGTATTTT. Its protein product is CASSPLGNDITDTQYF.

The chain carries TRBV7-2 and TRBJ2-7; 7 bases match TRBD1. The germline V gene has CDR1 SGHTA and CDR2 FQGNSA. This CDR3 has 18 residues. V lost 5 bases and J lost 0; bases outside the gene matches: 16. The CDR3 DNA is TGTGCCAGCAGCGCCCAATTGGTCGGACAGGAGAGCTCCTACGAGCAGTACTTC. Translated, it gives CASSAQLVGQESSYEQYF.

This clone was detected only a few times. This rearrangement joins TRBV12-5 to TRBJ1-5, with unresolved D. CDR3 size: 12 residues. Germline V gene lookup returns CDR1 LGHNT and CDR2 FRNRAP. The V end lost 1 base, the J end lost 4 bases, and 2 bases lay between the germline ends. The CDR3 here is CASGLGNQPQHF. The DNA for the CDR3 is TGTGCTAGTGGTTTGGGTAATCAGCCCCAGCATTTT. Full variable domain (missing parts from reference TRBV12-5 and TRBJ1-5): DARVTQTPRHKVTEMGQEVTMRCQPILGHNTVFWYRQTMMQGLELLAYFRNRAPLDDSGMPKDRFSAEMPDATLATLKIQPSEPRDSAVYFCASGLGNQPQHFGDGTRLSIL.

The rearrangement links TRBV4-1 to TRBJ1-1; perhaps TRBD1 as D (5 bases). In germline, CDR1 is MGHRA, CDR2 YSYEKL. The CDR3 is 15 residues long. The V and J ends lost 2 bases and 0 bases respectively, with 10 bases between them. The CDR3 region has the DNA TGCGCCAGCAGCCAACCAGGGTCCGTGAACACTGAAGCTTTCTTT. Protein sequence: CASSQPGSVNTEAFF.

V usage is TRBV10-3 and J usage is TRBJ1-1; 10 bases match TRBD1. This CDR3 is built from 13 residues. Per the germline V gene, CDR1 is ENHRY and CDR2 is SYGVKD. V lost 11 bases to trimming and J lost 1 base; unmatched junction nucleotides: 4. CDR3 sequence (DNA): TGTGCCTCAAGGACAGGGGGGAACACTGAAGCTTTCTTT. As protein: CASRTGGNTEAFF.

The chain employs TRBV4-2 and TRBJ1-4; D gene ambiguous. CDR1 and CDR2 (germline): LGHNA, YNFKEQ. CDR3 length equals 14 residues. With 1 base removed from V and 8 bases from J, the gap between germline ends came to 11 bases. CDR3 DNA: TGTGCCAGCAGCCAAGGATGGTCGGGGGAAAAACTGTTTTTT. Residues: CASSQGWSGEKLFF.

For this clone: At one of its ends the junction is not consistent with the germline gene, which may arise from a read error. Other DNA sequences in the sample encode the same CDR3. The genes are TRBV19 and TRBJ1-4; D is undetermined. The CDR3 totals 11 residues. Germline V CDR1 and CDR2: LNHDA, SQIVND (reference sequence). The CDR3 loop is CASSNNEKLFF. The DNA of the CDR3 is TGCGCCAGTAGCAATAATGAAAAACTGTTTTTT.

This chain connects TRBV7-2 to TRBJ1-3; D gene uncertain. The length of the CDR3 is 14 residues. V lost 2 bases, J lost 5 bases, and 10 bases lay in between. In germline, CDR1 is SGHTA, CDR2 FQGNSA. CDR3 residues: CASSLTTNRNTIYF. The CDR3 DNA is TGTGCCAGCAGCTTAACGACTAATCGAAACACCATATATTTT.

V and J are TRBV25-1 and TRBJ1-4, with D uncertain. Trimming cost V 3 bases and J 4 bases, with 12 bases left between them. Germline V gene lookup returns CDR1 MGHDK and CDR2 SYGVNS. This CDR3 has 15 residues. The CDR3 is CASSDRGDFNEKLFF. Here the CDR3 DNA reads TGTGCCAGCAGTGATCGCGGTGATTTTAATGAAAAACTGTTTTTT.

The rearrangement uses TRBV6-6 and TRBJ2-2; possible D gene TRBD2, 6 bases. The ends were cut back, 2 bases at V and 5 bases at J, with 12 bases in the middle. Germline assignment: CDR1 MNHNY and CDR2 SVGAGI (reference sequence). The CDR3 spans 15 residues. CDR3 residues: CASSYMEGGTGELFF. The CDR3, as DNA: TGTGCCAGCAGTTACATGGAGGGTGGTACCGGGGAGCTGTTTTTT.

The V call is TRBV6-1, the J call TRBJ2-1; TRBD2 agrees at 8 bases. The germline V gene has CDR1 MNHNS and CDR2 SASEGT. This CDR3 is built from 15 residues. The V segment lost 5 bases and the J segment 5 bases; nucleotides outside the gene matches: 8. The CDR3 loop is CASSRHGLAHNEQFF. The CDR3 DNA sequence: TGTGCCAGCAGTCGTCATGGACTAGCTCACAATGAGCAGTTCTTC.

This clone was observed a single time. The gene calls are TRBV27 and TRBJ2-7; 11 bases line up with TRBD2. This CDR3 spans 15 amino acids. With V trimmed by 6 bases and J by 4 bases, 8 bases remained unmatched. The germline gives CDR1 MNHEY, CDR2 SMNVEV (reference sequence). The chain's CDR3 is CASRHPTSGEYEQYF. For the CDR3, the DNA is TGTGCCAGCAGACATCCGACTAGCGGGGAATACGAGCAGTACTTC.

This rearrangement joins TRBV19 to TRBJ2-1; the D gene is possibly TRBD1 (6 bases). The CDR3 has 14 amino acids. Germline V gene sequence: CDR1 LNHDA, CDR2 SQIVND (reference sequence). V lost 8 bases, J lost 2 bases, and 13 bases lay in between. The chain's CDR3 is CASHKQGPYNEQFF. DNA for the CDR3: TGTGCCAGTCATAAACAGGGACCCTACAATGAGCAGTTCTTC.

V gene TRBV4-1 combines with J gene TRBJ2-2; 9 bases are shared with TRBD2. V dropped 4 bases and J dropped 1; count of bases not matched to a gene: 4. The germline gives CDR1 MGHRA, CDR2 YSYEKL. CDR3 length equals 16 residues. CDR3 region: CASSPFSGGNTGELFF. The CDR3 DNA reads TGCGCCAGCAGCCCCTTTAGCGGGGGGAACACCGGGGAGCTGTTTTTT.

This clone was seen more than once but under ten times. The chain recombines TRBV10-3 with TRBJ1-1; D unclear. The germline V gene has CDR1 ENHRY and CDR2 SYGVKD. There are 12 residues in the CDR3. Trimming took off 3 bases at V and 2 bases at J, with 4 bases between the two ends. The CDR3 DNA reads TGTGCCATCAGTGATTCAAACACTGAAGCTTTCTTT. This gives the protein CAISDSNTEAFF.

The chain uses TRBV11-3 and TRBJ1-1; maybe TRBD1 (6 bases). This CDR3 is 14 amino acids long. Germline-derived CDR1 and CDR2 are SGHNT and YENEEA. The V end lost 5 bases, the J end lost 4 bases, and 14 bases lay between the germline ends. In DNA form, the CDR3 reads TGTGCCAGCAGCCCCAGGGGTGGAAGCACTGAAGCTTTCTTT. Residues: CASSPRGGSTEAFF.

In DNA, the CDR3 is TGCAGCGCTGGGTGGCCTGAAGCTTTCTTT. Translating gives CSAGWPEAFF. This chain links TRBV29-1 with TRBJ1-1; D remains unclear. In germline, CDR1 is SQVTM, CDR2 ANQGSEA. The V and J ends lost 7 bases and 6 bases respectively, with 9 bases between them. The CDR3 length is 10 residues.

The chain joins TRBV7-9 to TRBJ1-2; the D gene is possibly TRBD1 (5 bases). The V and J ends lost 5 bases and 3 bases respectively, with 16 bases between them. Germline lookup yields CDR1 SEHNR and CDR2 FQNEAQ (reference sequence). This CDR3 is built from 15 residues. Here the CDR3 reads CASSTTRDLDYGYTF. The CDR3 bases are TGTGCCAGCAGCACTACCAGGGATTTAGACTATGGCTACACCTTC.

This chain connects TRBV7-9 to TRBJ2-2, with D hard to call. Germline V CDR1 and CDR2: SEHNR, FQNEAQ (reference sequence). Trimming left V 5 bases short and J 4 bases short, with 11 bases between. The length of the CDR3 is 14 residues. This CDR3 is CASSLMTLTGELFF. CDR3 bases: TGTGCCAGCAGCCTTATGACTCTCACCGGGGAGCTGTTTTTT.

The rearrangement uses TRBV4-1 and TRBJ1-5; D unclear. Trimming pared 1 base from V and 0 bases from J, leaving 13 bases between. Germline loops: CDR1 MGHRA, CDR2 YSYEKL. This CDR3 has 17 amino acids. CDR3 protein: CASSQVDMGFSNQPQHF. As DNA, the CDR3 is TGCGCCAGCAGCCAAGTTGACATGGGTTTTAGCAATCAGCCCCAGCATTTT.

The chain has TRBV5-1 and TRBJ2-5; 9 nucleotides line up with TRBD2. The V gene end was trimmed by 4 bases and the J gene end by 1 base; junction bases not matched to a gene: 5. The length of the CDR3 is 15 residues. CDR1 is SGHRS, CDR2 YFSETQ, per germline. CDR3 bases: TGCGCCAGCAGCGACCTAGCGGGGTCCCAAGAGACCCAGTACTTC. Translated, it gives CASSDLAGSQETQYF.

The chain joins TRBV6-4 to TRBJ1-6; D perhaps matches TRBD1 (5 bases). V shed 5 bases and J shed 8 bases, with 13 bases lying between them. Germline CDR1 is MRHNA and CDR2 is SNTAGT. The length of the CDR3 is 14 residues. The CDR3 region has the DNA TGTGCCAGCAGTACCGGGACGGATTATTCACCCCTCCACTTT. This gives the protein CASSTGTDYSPLHF.

The V call is TRBV9, the J call TRBJ1-4; D is ambiguous. CDR3 length: 16 residues. V lost 0 bases to trimming and J lost 0 bases, with 9 bases between them. Per germline, CDR1 SGDLS and CDR2 YYNGEE. The CDR3 protein is CASSVGVEPTNEKLFF. CDR3 DNA sequence: TGTGCCAGCAGCGTAGGGGTGGAGCCAACTAATGAAAAACTGTTTTTT. Looking up the rest from reference TRBV9 and TRBJ1-4 gives the full variable domain: DSGVTQTPKHLITATGQRVTLRCSPRSGDLSVYWYQQSLDQGLQFLIQYYNGEERAKGNILERFSAQQFPDLHSELNLSSLELGDSALYFCASSVGVEPTNEKLFFGSGTQLSVL.

The chain carries TRBV7-9 and TRBJ2-3; D uncertain. This CDR3 comprises 13 residues. V was pared by 0 bases and J by 4 bases, with 5 bases between. Germline V CDR1 and CDR2: SEHNR, FQNEAQ (reference sequence). CDR3 residues: CASSLAGSDTQYF. The CDR3, as DNA: TGTGCCAGCAGCTTAGCAGGGTCAGATACGCAGTATTTT.

The chain recombines TRBV4-1 with TRBJ1-2; TRBD1 agrees at 9 bases. The CDR3 runs to 18 residues. Germline-derived CDR1 and CDR2 are MGHRA and YSYEKL. V shed 0 bases and J 3 bases; nucleotides not matched to a gene: 11. CDR3 residues: CASSQDVTGGEVDYGYTF. Written as DNA, the CDR3 is TGCGCCAGCAGCCAAGACGTAACAGGGGGCGAAGTAGACTATGGCTACACCTTC.

This clone was seen just once. The V gene is TRBV6-6, the J gene TRBJ1-2, with 7 bases aligning to TRBD1. The germline CDR1 and CDR2 sequences are MNHNY and SVGAGI (reference sequence). The CDR3 is made up of 15 amino acids. V shed 4 bases, J shed 4 bases, and the junction held 9 bases outside the gene matches. CDR3 residues: CASSFYRGEGYGYTF. The CDR3 DNA is TGTGCCAGCAGTTTTTACAGGGGAGAGGGCTATGGCTACACCTTC.

This clone was counted a single time. The rearrangement links TRBV2 to TRBJ2-3; tentative D call: TRBD2 (5 bases). V was trimmed by 4 bases and J by 3 bases, leaving 14 bases between them. In germline, CDR1 is SNHLY, CDR2 FYNNEI. CDR3 size: 15 residues. Here the CDR3 reads CASSVTASKTDTQYF. The CDR3 DNA is TGTGCCAGCAGTGTTACGGCTAGCAAAACAGATACGCAGTATTTT.

The chain links TRBV28 to TRBJ2-7, with D perhaps given as TRBD1 or TRBD2 (5 bases each). The CDR3 is 11 amino acids. Between the trimmed V and J ends, which lost 5 bases and 9 bases, there was a span of 11 bases. Germline V gene lookup returns CDR1 MDHEN and CDR2 SYDVKM. CDR3 amino acids: CASSQGRRQYF. CDR3 nucleotides: TGTGCCAGCAGTCAGGGACGGAGGCAGTACTTC.

This clone was counted once. This sequence joins TRBV7-2 and TRBJ1-5; D not resolved. From germline, CDR1 is SGHTA and CDR2 FQGNSA. The CDR3 loop spans 13 amino acids. The V end was cut by 5 bases, the J end by 3 bases, with 8 bases between. CDR3 sequence reads: CASSVRYNQPQHF. Written as DNA, the CDR3 is TGTGCCAGCAGCGTACGGTACAATCAGCCCCAGCATTTT.

J is TRBJ1-2 and V is TRBV11-2; 8 positions agree with TRBD1. The CDR3 is 15 residues long. CDR1 and CDR2 (germline): SGHAT, FQNNGV. After removal of 3 bases from V and 2 bases from J, the junction contained 5 bases not matched to a gene. CDR3 in amino acids: CASSLRQGANYGYTF. DNA of the CDR3: TGTGCCAGCAGCTTGCGGCAGGGGGCGAACTATGGCTACACCTTC. The variable domain in full, completed from reference TRBV11-2 and TRBJ1-2, reads EAGVAQSPRYKIIEKRQSVAFWCNPISGHATLYWYQQILGQGPKLLIQFQNNGVVDDSQLPKDRFSAERLKGVDSTLKIQPAKLEDSAVYLCASSLRQGANYGYTFGSGTRLTVV.

This chain uses TRBV5-1 with TRBJ1-4; tentative D call: TRBD1 (5 bases). Deletions cut 4 bases from V and 4 bases from J, with 14 bases between. This CDR3 region has 15 residues. Germline CDR1 is SGHRS and CDR2 is YFSETQ. The DNA for the CDR3 is TGCGCCAGCAGCCGAGAGACAGCTGATAATGAAAAACTGTTTTTT. This gives the protein CASSRETADNEKLFF.

The chain links TRBV10-1 to TRBJ2-3, with D unresolved. Between the trimmed V and J ends, which lost 0 bases and 3 bases, there was a span of 4 bases. The CDR3 has 13 residues. Germline V gives CDR1 WNHNN, CDR2 SYGVQD (reference sequence). The CDR3 DNA reads as TGCGCCAGCAGTGAGTCAGGGACAGATACGCAGTATTTT. This encodes CASSESGTDTQYF.